One T cell receptor beta chain is described in this entry. The conserved final phenylalanine or tryptophan is absent from the CDR3, which likely points to a read error. This entry belongs to a study of molecular identifiers for immune sequencing clone quantification. CDR3 length equals 15 residues. Between the trimmed V and J ends, which lost 2 bases and 3 bases, there was a span of 13 bases. Germline V gene data show CDR1 as MNHEY and CDR2 as SVGAGI. The authors sorted naive CD8 T cells as CD8+CD4-CCR7+CD45RA+. TCRdb called the PCR reads again in MiXCR, with one record for every CDR3 protein. Among around 480,000 distinct CDR3 sequences listed, less than 30% were seen once.

The origin of this receptor is a human donor in good health. Some libraries in this study had Jurkat cell RNA spiked in. The gene calls are TRBV6-5 and TRBJ1-1; possibly TRBD1 for D (5 bases). Sequencing was performed on naive CD8+ T cells from blood, with Jurkat cell RNA spiked in. The subset denotes: FACS-sorted CD8+CD4-CCR7+CD45RA+ naive T cells. The CDR3 bases are TGTGCCAGCAGTTACCTCATTGGGGGTGACACTGAAGCTTTCTCT. It yields the protein CASSYLIGGDTEAFS.